A selection of T cell receptor beta chains follows, all from one sample in a study of vaccination effects on CD4 cells after COVID-19. Assay: immunoSEQ multiplex PCR; the TCRdb copy retains only in-frame clones and omits some. Among roughly 26,000 clones, more than 75% were seen once, and the ten largest hold 15% to 20%. These receptors have no identified antigens. The sequencing here drew on CD4+ T cells from PBMCs cultured with HCoV-NL63 spike peptides, taken before COVID-19 vaccination. These receptors were taken from a human donor who had a prior SARS-CoV-2 infection. The CDR3 runs from the conserved cysteine through the conserved F or W. A D gene is named only where the DNA matches it firmly. Clone size, where shown, is once, few, many, or a class for clones that have expanded.

D gene	V gene	J gene	clone size	CDR3 protein	CDR3 DNA
TRBD1	TRBV30	TRBJ2-4	.	CAWSDRGTLAKNIQYF	TGTGCCTGGAGTGACAGGGGAACACTAGCCAAAAACATTCAGTACTTC
TRBD1	TRBV5-4	TRBJ1-1	.	CASSQAQGRRTEAFF	TGTGCCAGCAGCCAGGCACAGGGGCGGAGGACTGAAGCTTTCTTT
.	TRBV18	TRBJ2-5	few	CASSPVGSKETQYF	TGTGCCAGCTCACCAGTGGGGTCTAAAGAGACCCAGTACTTC
.	TRBV19	TRBJ1-2	.	CASSKDTAGYGYTF	TGTGCCAGTAGTAAAGACACGGCCGGCTATGGCTACACCTTC
TRBD2	TRBV6-2/TRBV6-3	TRBJ2-1	.	CASSYGPVTSGREQFF	TGTGCCAGCAGTTACGGTCCCGTTACTAGCGGGCGAGAGCAGTTCTTC
TRBD2	TRBV5-1	TRBJ2-1	.	CASSGTSGGPGNEQFF	TGCGCCAGCAGCGGAACTAGCGGGGGGCCAGGGAATGAGCAGTTCTTC
.	TRBV6-5	TRBJ1-1	.	CASRAWGGSGTEAFF	TGTGCCAGCAGAGCCTGGGGGGGATCGGGCACTGAAGCTTTCTTT
.	TRBV7-9	TRBJ1-2	large	CASSLASGNYGYTF	TGTGCCAGCAGCTTAGCATCCGGGAACTATGGCTACACCTTC
.	TRBV25-1	TRBJ2-1	once	CASSRQGTFDEQFF	TGTGCCAGCAGTCGCCAAGGGACGTTCGATGAGCAGTTCTTC
TRBD1	TRBV13	TRBJ1-2	.	CASSTRTGYGYTF	TGTGCCAGCAGCACCCGGACAGGATATGGCTACACCTTC
.	TRBV6-5	TRBJ2-1	.	CASSLHGRPEQFF	TGTGCCAGCAGCCTCCATGGGCGTCCGGAGCAGTTCTTC
TRBD2	TRBV30	TRBJ2-7	.	CAWSVRRLAGRTGEQYF	TGTGCCTGGAGTGTACGGCGACTAGCGGGTAGGACAGGCGAGCAGTACTTC
.	TRBV11-1	TRBJ1-1	.	CASSLAPDSPEAFF	TGTGCCAGCAGTTTGGCCCCGGACAGTCCTGAAGCTTTCTTT
.	TRBV19	TRBJ2-5	.	CASSIGSYQETQYF	TGTGCCAGTAGTATAGGATCGTACCAAGAGACCCAGTACTTC
.	TRBV5-1	TRBJ2-3	once	CASSLDGGSTDTQYF	TGCGCCAGCAGCTTGGATGGCGGGAGCACAGATACGCAGTATTTT
.	TRBV19	TRBJ2-3	.	CASNQDRSTDTQYF	TGTGCCAGTAACCAGGACAGAAGCACAGATACGCAGTATTTT
TRBD1	TRBV11-2	TRBJ1-1	.	CASSLKWGQVNTEAFF	TGTGCCAGCAGCTTAAAGTGGGGACAGGTGAACACTGAAGCTTTCTTT
.	TRBV6-5	TRBJ1-5	.	CASSWDGSSNQPQHF	TGTGCCAGCAGTTGGGACGGTTCGAGCAATCAGCCCCAGCATTTT
.	TRBV27	TRBJ1-6	.	CASSLSWLFNSPLHF	TGTGCCAGCAGTTTATCGTGGCTTTTCAATTCACCCCTCCACTTT
.	TRBV3-1/TRBV3-2	TRBJ2-1	few	CASSQDWGFNEQFF	TGTGCCAGCAGCCAAGATTGGGGGTTCAATGAGCAGTTCTTC
TRBD1	TRBV5-6	TRBJ1-2	few	CASSPIPGQGNYGYTF	TGTGCCAGCAGCCCCATCCCGGGACAGGGAAACTATGGCTACACCTTC
TRBD1	TRBV5-1	TRBJ2-5	.	CASSWGTGEETQYF	TGCGCCAGCAGCTGGGGGACAGGGGAAGAGACCCAGTACTTC
.	TRBV18	TRBJ1-3	.	CASSPPLGRPSGNTIYF	TGTGCCAGCTCACCACCCTTGGGCAGACCATCTGGAAACACCATATATTTT
.	TRBV6-1	TRBJ2-1	.	CASSEGRVQYNEQFF	TGTGCCAGCAGTGAAGGAAGGGTACAATACAATGAGCAGTTCTTC
.	TRBV29-1	TRBJ1-1	.	CSARTAGGEAFF	TGCAGCGCTCGGACAGCGGGCGGGGAAGCTTTCTTT
.	TRBV5-1	TRBJ2-5	.	CASSFFSGFQETQYF	TGCGCCAGCAGCTTTTTTTCCGGTTTCCAAGAGACCCAGTACTTC
TRBD2	TRBV5-1	TRBJ2-2	.	CASSGGGAKTGELFF	TGCGCCAGCAGCGGGGGGGGTGCGAAGACCGGGGAGCTGTTTTTT
TRBD2	TRBV6-5	TRBJ2-1	.	CASSLLAGVWNEQFF	TGTGCCAGCAGTTTACTAGCGGGGGTTTGGAATGAGCAGTTCTTC
TRBD1	TRBV6-6	TRBJ1-4	.	CASSHGQGGRPSQKLFF	TGTGCCAGCAGTCATGGACAGGGGGGGAGACCTTCGCAAAAACTGTTTTTT
TRBD2	TRBV2	TRBJ2-5	.	CASTLISGGETQYF	TGTGCCAGCACCCTCATTTCGGGGGGGGAGACCCAGTACTTC
TRBD2	TRBV6-4	TRBJ2-4	.	CASSGFISRGTHRKNIQYF	TGTGCCAGCAGTGGGTTTATCTCGCGGGGGACCCACAGAAAAAACATTCAGTACTTC
TRBD2	TRBV27	TRBJ2-3	.	CASSLQRLAGGGTDTQYF	TGTGCCAGCAGTTTACAAAGACTAGCGGGAGGGGGCACAGATACGCAGTATTTT
TRBD2	TRBV19	TRBJ2-1	.	CASSLAGSSYNEQFF	TGTGCCAGTAGCTTAGCGGGGTCGTCTTACAATGAGCAGTTCTTC
TRBD2	TRBV5-4	TRBJ2-1	.	CASTIGGGLTNEQFF	TGTGCCAGCACCATCGGGGGGGGCCTAACCAATGAGCAGTTCTTC
.	TRBV7-2	TRBJ2-5	.	CASSLVRETQYF	TGTGCCAGCAGCTTGGTCCGGGAGACCCAGTACTTC
.	TRBV3-1/TRBV3-2	TRBJ1-4	medium-sized	CASSQSEKLFF	TGTGCCAGCAGCCAATCGGAAAAACTGTTTTTT
.	TRBV7-3	TRBJ1-1	.	CASSSGANTEAFF	TGTGCCAGCAGCTCCGGGGCGAACACTGAAGCTTTCTTT
TRBD1	TRBV15	TRBJ2-2	few	CATSREQGDAGELFF	TGTGCCACCAGCAGAGAACAGGGGGATGCCGGGGAGCTGTTTTTT
.	TRBV1	TRBJ1-1	.	CTSSIQESGRDTEAFF	TGCACCAGCAGCATACAGGAAAGCGGAAGGGACACTGAAGCTTTCTTT
.	TRBV5-1	TRBJ2-7	.	CASSLADSRLDEQYF	TGCGCCAGCAGCTTGGCGGACAGTCGCCTGGATGAGCAGTACTTC
.	TRBV7-3	TRBJ2-7	.	CASSLPGLAHEQYF	TGTGCCAGCAGCTTACCGGGCCTAGCCCACGAGCAGTACTTC
.	TRBV11-2	TRBJ1-5	.	CASSPTAHQPQHF	TGTGCCAGCAGCCCGACGGCCCATCAGCCCCAGCATTTT